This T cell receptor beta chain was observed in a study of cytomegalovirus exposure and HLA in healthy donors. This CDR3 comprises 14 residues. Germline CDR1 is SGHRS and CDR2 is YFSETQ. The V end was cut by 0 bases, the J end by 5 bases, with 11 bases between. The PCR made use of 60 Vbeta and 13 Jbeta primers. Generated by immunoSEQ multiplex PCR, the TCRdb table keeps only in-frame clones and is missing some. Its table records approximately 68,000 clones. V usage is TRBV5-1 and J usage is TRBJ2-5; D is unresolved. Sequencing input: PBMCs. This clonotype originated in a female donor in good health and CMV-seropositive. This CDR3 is CASSLGPSEETQYF. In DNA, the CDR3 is TGCGCCAGCAGCTTGGGCCCCTCCGAGGAGACCCAGTACTTC.